These 11 T cell receptor beta chains share one sample of origin, sequenced in a study of T-cell reconstitution after alpha-beta-depleted transplantation in children. The TCRbeta library incorporated unique molecular identifiers. In TCRdb, the PCR reads were re-called with MiXCR into one record per CDR3 protein. The table includes a few hundred thousand distinct CDR3 sequences, about 45% detected once. Sequencing used PBMCs, obtained before TCRalphabeta/CD19-depleted stem cell transplant. The source of these receptors is a girl aged 2 to 10 with aplastic anemia, due to receive a stem cell transplant.

This rearrangement joins TRBV27 to TRBJ2-1; 8 nucleotides agree with TRBD2. CDR1 is MNHEY, CDR2 SMNVEV, per germline (reference sequence). Unmatched junction bases numbered 13, after V lost 1 base and J lost 5 bases. This CDR3 has 18 residues. The chain's CDR3 is CASSLWGSGTPGDNEQFF. For the CDR3, the DNA is TGTGCCAGCAGTTTATGGGGTAGCGGGACCCCCGGGGACAATGAGCAGTTCTTC.

This clonotype occurred once. This rearrangement joins TRBV10-3 to TRBJ2-7, with D hard to call. V was shortened by 3 bases and J by 5 bases, with 17 bases between the two germline ends. The CDR3 has 15 residues. In germline, CDR1 is ENHRY, CDR2 SYGVKD. For the CDR3, the DNA is TGTGCCATCAGTGAAGGTGCAGCGTCTGTGAACGAGCAGTACTTC. It yields the protein CAISEGAASVNEQYF.

V is TRBV20-1 and J is TRBJ1-1; 7 nucleotides agree with TRBD1. With V trimmed by 6 bases and J by 4 bases, 23 bases remained unmatched. CDR3 length equals 18 residues. Germline-derived CDR1 and CDR2 are DFQATT and SNEGSKA (reference sequence). CDR3 DNA: TGCAGTGCCACCGGACAGGCCGACAAGGGGGGGTCGGGCACTGAAGCTTTCTTT. It yields the protein CSATGQADKGGSGTEAFF.

The table lists this clonotype with a count of one. The chain links TRBV5-1 to TRBJ2-2; D may be TRBD1 or TRBD2 (5 bases each). Germline V gene data show CDR1 as SGHRS and CDR2 as YFSETQ. The CDR3 consists of 14 residues. The V and J ends lost 2 bases and 6 bases respectively, with 11 bases between them. The chain's CDR3 is CASSLTRGPGELFF. Written as DNA, the CDR3 is TGCGCCAGCAGCTTAACTAGGGGTCCCGGGGAGCTGTTTTTT.

This clonotype appeared many times. This chain connects TRBV5-1 to TRBJ1-1; 9 nucleotides line up with TRBD1. Germline values: CDR1 SGHRS, CDR2 YFSETQ. The V segment lost 4 bases and the J segment 5 bases; nucleotides outside the gene matches: 9. CDR3 size: 15 residues. The CDR3 DNA reads as TGCGCCAGCAGCCCCGAACAGGGGGCGGTTACTGAAGCTTTCTTT. Protein: CASSPEQGAVTEAFF.

This clonotype has just a few counts. CDR3 DNA sequence: TGCAGTGCTAGACCCGGGACTAGCGGGAGTAGGGAGCAGTACTTC. This codes for CSARPGTSGSREQYF. The rearrangement joins TRBV20-1 to TRBJ2-7; 14 positions match TRBD2. The junction had 7 bases not matched to a gene; V was cut back by 2 bases and J by 7 bases. The CDR3 length is 15 residues. Germline V gives CDR1 DFQATT, CDR2 SNEGSKA (reference sequence).

V and J are TRBV9 and TRBJ2-3; possible D gene TRBD2, 6 bases. CDR3 length: 14 amino acids. Germline CDR1 SGDLS, CDR2 YYNGEE. Trimming left V 1 base short and J 4 bases short, with 10 bases between. The CDR3 here is CASSVSGEPDTQYF. For the CDR3, the DNA is TGTGCCAGCAGCGTATCGGGGGAGCCAGATACGCAGTATTTT. Full variable domain (missing parts from reference TRBV9 and TRBJ2-3): DSGVTQTPKHLITATGQRVTLRCSPRSGDLSVYWYQQSLDQGLQFLIQYYNGEERAKGNILERFSAQQFPDLHSELNLSSLELGDSALYFCASSVSGEPDTQYFGPGTRLTVL.

The CDR3, as DNA: TGTGCCAGCCGTAGGACAGGGAAAGGCTACGAGCAGTACTTC. Its translation: CASRRTGKGYEQYF. The chain recombines TRBV6-1 with TRBJ2-7, with 8 bases matching TRBD1. This CDR3 region has 14 residues. After removal of 8 bases from V and 3 bases from J, the junction contained 9 bases not matched to a gene. Germline loops: CDR1 MNHNS, CDR2 SASEGT.

Worth noting for this clonotype: Its ends do not fully match the called genes, so a read error is possible. The chain carries TRBV13 and TRBJ1-2; possibly TRBD1 for D (5 bases). Germline V gene lookup returns CDR1 PRHDT and CDR2 FYEKMQ (reference sequence). CDR3 length equals 13 residues. CDR3 sequence (DNA): TGTGCCAGCAGCCGGGACTCCCTCTATGGCTACAACTTC. Protein product: CASSRDSLYGYNF. Looking up the rest from reference TRBV13 and TRBJ1-2 gives the full variable domain: AAGVIQSPRHLIKEKRETATLKCYPIPRHDTVYWYQQGPGQDPQFLISFYEKMQSDKGSIPDRFSAQQFSDYHSELNMSSLELGDSALYFCASSRDSLYGYNFGSGTRLTVV.

This clonotype was picked up a small number of times. The gene calls are TRBV28 and TRBJ2-2, with D hard to call. Per the germline V gene, CDR1 is MDHEN and CDR2 is SYDVKM. This CDR3 has 13 residues. Trimming removed 3 bases at V and 3 bases at J, with 5 bases between. As DNA, the CDR3 is TGTGCCAGCAGTTTTATGGACACCGGGGAGCTGTTTTTT. Translation: CASSFMDTGELFF.

This clonotype was seen more than once but under ten times. The chain is built from TRBV6-5 and TRBJ2-1; D is uncertain. CDR1 MNHEY and CDR2 SVGAGI come from the germline V gene. CDR3 length: 16 amino acids. Trimming removed 4 bases at V and 7 bases at J, with 20 bases between. In nucleotides, the CDR3 is TGTGCCAGCAGTTGGTCGAGGTTCGCCCGTCGGAATGAGCAGTTCTTC. Translating it yields CASSWSRFARRNEQFF.